This TCR beta chain was sequenced in a study of PD-1 blockade in classical Hodgkin lymphoma. Study observations and caveats: At C4D1, TCR diversity had climbed significantly for CD4+ cells, though not for CD8+ cells.

Trimming cost V 6 bases and J 8 bases; bases outside gene matches: 6. The CDR3 is 13 amino acids. Per germline, CDR1 SGHNT and CDR2 YYREEE (reference sequence). Patients all relapsed after autologous stem cell transplantation, and there was variation in brentuximab vedotin exposure. Some clones are missing from TCRdb's copy, which holds only in-frame ones; the method was immunoSEQ multiplex PCR. Of 20,000 to 25,000 clones listed, roughly 72% are singletons. This clone was seen a single time. The antigen remains undetermined. This sample comprised peripheral blood mononuclear cells (PBMCs), obtained at baseline. The chain uses TRBV5-4 and TRBJ2-3, with 10 bases lining up with TRBD2. The TCR was taken from a human donor with classical Hodgkin lymphoma. DNA of the CDR3: TGTGCCAGCAATAAGCGGGGGGGCGCTACGCAGTATTTT. It yields the protein CASNKRGGATQYF.